The clone carrying this T cell receptor beta chain was counted a single time. The assay was immunoSEQ multiplex PCR, and TCRdb's table has in-frame clones only and misses some. The data show 65,000 to 90,000 clones, 85% to 95% seen once. This record belongs to a study of technical replicates of blood from a handful of donors. Germline V gene lookup returns CDR1 SGHDT and CDR2 YYEEEE. The CDR3 has 15 residues. V was shortened by 4 bases and J by 4 bases, with 15 bases between the two germline ends. The material sequenced was T cells isolated from PBMCs. The sequence derives from a human donor in good health. The rearrangement uses TRBV5-6 and TRBJ1-3; D is ambiguous. The CDR3 bases are TGTGCCAGCAGCCATTGGGCGACGATCGGAAACACCATATATTTT. This encodes CASSHWATIGNTIYF.